This entry lists 18 T cell receptor beta chains sequenced from one sample in a study of blood T cells in healthy people across ages. Primers used in a second PCR of roughly 6 to 12 cycles were a sample-barcoded 5' primer and a J-beta primer mix. TCRdb redid the calling of the 5' RACE reads with MiXCR, one entry per CDR3 protein. This table holds 1.4 million or so distinct CDR3 sequences, roughly 43% found once. The sample was blood. These receptors all stem from a woman younger than 30 in good health.

This clonotype was counted a few times. The rearrangement uses TRBV7-9 and TRBJ1-2, with D perhaps matching TRBD1 (6 bases). This CDR3 comprises 16 residues. Per germline, CDR1 SEHNR and CDR2 FQNEAQ (reference sequence). The V end lost 4 bases, the J end lost 8 bases, and 23 bases lay between the germline ends. The CDR3 loop is CASSSTKTGPPGGYTF. CDR3 DNA sequence: TGTGCCAGCAGCTCAACTAAGACAGGCCCCCCAGGGGGCTACACCTTC.

To note about this clonotype: The junction and the germline gene differ at one end; a read error may be behind it. The chain joins TRBV29-1 to TRBJ2-3; D call uncertain. The CDR3 runs to 11 residues. Germline V gene sequence: CDR1 SQVTM, CDR2 ANQGSEA. Here the CDR3 reads CGVPITDTQYF. The DNA for the CDR3 is TGCGGCGTCCCGATCACAGATACGCAGTATTTT.

The genes are TRBV12-3 or TRBV12-4 and TRBJ1-2; D perhaps matches TRBD1 (5 bases). The CDR3 has 16 residues. V lost 0 bases to trimming and J lost 3 bases, with 14 bases between them. The CDR3 DNA reads as TGTGCCAGCAGTTTAGCGGCCAGGGCGATCTACTATGGCTACACCTTC. Protein sequence: CASSLAARAIYYGYTF.

This clonotype was found a few times. V and J are TRBV15 and TRBJ2-1, with 8 positions matching TRBD2. There are 15 residues in the CDR3. V lost 0 bases to trimming and J lost 12 bases; unmatched junction nucleotides: 10. Per germline, CDR1 LNHNV and CDR2 YYDKDF (reference sequence). For the CDR3, the DNA is TGTGCCACCAGCAGAGACAGCGGGAGTATAGGATGGCAGTTCTTC. Translating it yields CATSRDSGSIGWQFF.

This chain connects TRBV25-1 to TRBJ1-2; 7 bases agree with TRBD1. With V trimmed by 6 bases and J by 8 bases, 6 bases remained unmatched. Germline CDR1 and CDR2: MGHDK and SYGVNS. The CDR3 runs to 12 residues. This CDR3 reads CASRTGAEGYTF. CDR3 bases: TGTGCCAGCAGAACAGGGGCGGAGGGCTACACCTTC.

Many counts were recorded for this clonotype. V is TRBV7-2 and J is TRBJ1-2; D perhaps matches TRBD1 (5 bases). CDR3 length: 13 residues. The germline gives CDR1 SGHTA, CDR2 FQGNSA. V dropped 3 bases and J dropped 4 bases, with 9 bases sitting between them. The CDR3 reads CASSLTALYGYTF. DNA for the CDR3: TGTGCCAGCAGCTTGACAGCGCTCTATGGCTACACCTTC. The whole variable domain, filled in from reference TRBV7-2 and TRBJ1-2, reads GAGVSQSPSNKVTEKGKDVELRCDPISGHTALYWYRQSLGQGLEFLIYFQGNSAPDKSGLPSDRFSAERTGGSVSTLTIQRTQQEDSAVYLCASSLTALYGYTFGSGTRLTVV.

This clonotype turned up a few times. This rearrangement joins TRBV9 to TRBJ2-3; D is ambiguous. This CDR3 has 14 amino acids. Germline V gene data show CDR1 as SGDLS and CDR2 as YYNGEE. Trimming left V 2 bases short and J 5 bases short, with 12 bases between. The CDR3 DNA reads TGTGCCAGCAGCGTCAGGACCGGGCAAGATACGCAGTATTTT. This codes for CASSVRTGQDTQYF.

The sample holds a few counts of this clonotype. The CDR3 DNA follows: TGTGCCCACTCTTGGGAGGGCCCGGTAGATACGCAGTATTTT. Protein product: CAHSWEGPVDTQYF. The chain carries TRBV6-2 or TRBV6-3 and TRBJ2-3, with TRBD2 identical over 7 bases. In germline, CDR1 is MNHEY, CDR2 SVGEGT. The CDR3 covers 14 residues. The trim removed 11 bases at V and 5 bases at J, leaving 13 bases unmatched.

The gene calls are TRBV12-3 or TRBV12-4 and TRBJ2-1; 11 bases match TRBD2. The J call could be wrong; TRBJ2-7 is a better fit for the DNA end. The CDR3 contains 16 residues. This CDR3 is CASRGTSGYSYNEQYF. Here the CDR3 DNA reads TGTGCCAGCAGGGGGACTAGCGGCTACTCCTACAATGAGCAGTACTTC.

This clonotype appeared a few times. V is TRBV2 and J is TRBJ1-2; D possibly corresponds to TRBD1 (5 bases). Germline V gene sequence: CDR1 SNHLY, CDR2 FYNNEI. The CDR3 is made up of 13 amino acids. The V end lost 9 bases, the J end lost 4 bases, and 15 bases lay between the germline ends. CDR3 sequence: CARGDPAAYGYTF. The DNA for the CDR3 is TGTGCCAGGGGGGACCCAGCAGCCTATGGCTACACCTTC.

This clonotype occurred a few times. The chain links TRBV6-5 to TRBJ1-2; D gene uncertain. Trimming left V 5 bases short and J 4 bases short, with 14 bases between. From germline, CDR1 is MNHEY and CDR2 SVGAGI. This CDR3 region has 14 residues. The CDR3 protein is CASSTWTGSYGYTF. CDR3 bases: TGTGCCAGCAGTACTTGGACGGGGAGCTATGGCTACACCTTC.

This clonotype was observed a few times. Mismatch with germline at one junction end may stem from a read error. The chain carries TRBV7-7 and TRBJ2-5, with D possibly being TRBD1 or TRBD2 (5 bases each). This CDR3 comprises 13 residues. CDR1 is SSHAT and CDR2 is FNYEAQ in the germline V gene (reference sequence). CDR3 residues: CASSSSGLGEQYF. CDR3 bases: TGTGCTAGCAGCTCCAGCGGTTTGGGGGAGCAGTACTTC.

This chain uses TRBV4-1 with TRBJ2-1; 7 bases match TRBD2. Trimming cost V 0 bases and J 7 bases; bases outside gene matches: 9. Germline CDR1 reads MGHRA; CDR2 reads YSYEKL. This CDR3 comprises 16 residues. Here the CDR3 reads CASSQDPAGLENEQFF. Here the CDR3 DNA reads TGCGCCAGCAGCCAAGATCCAGCGGGGCTAGAGAATGAGCAGTTCTTC.

For the CDR3, the DNA is TGTGCCAGCAGCTTAAGACGGCTCTACGAGCAGTACTTC. It encodes CASSLRRLYEQYF. The rearrangement joins TRBV7-2 to TRBJ2-7, with D unresolved. The V end was cut by 2 bases, the J end by 3 bases, with 8 bases between. CDR3 size: 13 residues. Germline values: CDR1 SGHTA, CDR2 FQGNSA.

The rearrangement joins TRBV4-3 to TRBJ2-4; tentatively, D is TRBD2 (5 bases). Germline CDR1 LGHNA, CDR2 YSLEER. V gave up 1 base and J gave up 0 bases, with 22 bases separating them. The CDR3 has 20 amino acids. CDR3 sequence (DNA): TGCGCCAGCAGCCAAGGACCCTTGTCTAGAGGGAGACTAGCCAAAAACATTCAGTACTTC. Amino acids: CASSQGPLSRGRLAKNIQYF.

The chain links TRBV11-2 to TRBJ2-3, with 10 bases identical to TRBD1. The length of the CDR3 is 15 residues. The V gene end was trimmed by 2 bases and the J gene end by 6 bases; junction bases not matched to a gene: 5. The germline V gene has CDR1 SGHAT and CDR2 FQNNGV. DNA for the CDR3: TGTGCCAGCAGCTTACAGACAGGGGGCATGGATACGCAGTATTTT. Amino acids: CASSLQTGGMDTQYF.

This clonotype was picked up a small number of times. The V gene is TRBV11-2, the J gene TRBJ1-6; D is uncertain. V lost 1 base, J lost 2 bases, and 15 bases lay in between. The CDR3 contains 18 residues. The germline gives CDR1 SGHAT, CDR2 FQNNGV. The CDR3 here is CASSLVLRAVTYNSPLHF. For the CDR3, the DNA is TGTGCCAGCAGCTTAGTCTTGCGGGCAGTCACCTATAATTCACCCCTCCACTTT. Complete variable domain (other parts from reference TRBV11-2 and TRBJ1-6): EAGVAQSPRYKIIEKRQSVAFWCNPISGHATLYWYQQILGQGPKLLIQFQNNGVVDDSQLPKDRFSAERLKGVDSTLKIQPAKLEDSAVYLCASSLVLRAVTYNSPLHFGNGTRLTVT.

V gene TRBV30 combines with J gene TRBJ1-2, with 7 bases identical to TRBD1. Germline CDR1 GTSNPN, CDR2 SVGIG (reference sequence). The CDR3 spans 12 residues. V lost 5 bases to trimming and J lost 4 bases; unmatched junction nucleotides: 4. The CDR3: CAWGDSTYGYTF. CDR3 nucleotides: TGTGCCTGGGGGGACAGCACCTATGGCTACACCTTC.